This is a list of T cell receptor beta chains from one sample in a study of blood T cell repertoires in COVID-19. Only in-frame clones appear in the TCRdb table, and some are missing; sequencing was by immunoSEQ multiplex PCR. The profile covers around 29,000 clones, with almost 90% appearing a single time and approximately 14% taken by the ten largest. Sequencing input: peripheral blood. The receptors shown here come from a human donor with active COVID-19. The donor label of this sample is uncertain. CDR3s include the opening cysteine and the closing phenylalanine or tryptophan. The order of the fields is D gene, V gene, J gene, clone size, CDR3 DNA, CDR3 protein. D genes are given only for firm matches. For some rows the clone size is stated as once, few or many, or as a class when expanded; others skip it.

>-|TRBV11-2|TRBJ1-2|few
TGTGCCAGCACCCCCGGGGGGCACGGCTACACCTTC
CASTPGGHGYTF
>-|TRBV6-6|TRBJ2-7|few
TGTGCCAGCAGTTATCTCCCACCCGGTTTTAGCGAGCAGTACTTC
CASSYLPPGFSEQYF
>TRBD2|TRBV7-9|TRBJ2-1|few
TGTGCCAGCAGCTTAGTATTAGCGGGGGGGAGGAATGAGCAGTTCTTC
CASSLVLAGGRNEQFF
>TRBD1|TRBV5-6|TRBJ1-2|-
TGTGCCAGCAGCGCGGGACAGAGAGGGGGCTACACCTTC
CASSAGQRGGYTF
>TRBD1|TRBV2|TRBJ1-2|-
TGTGCCAGCATTCTTGGGACAGGGAGCACCCTAACCTTC
CASILGTGSTLTF
>TRBD1|TRBV4-3|TRBJ1-4|-
TGCGCCAGCAGCCTCTCCCACAGGGGGCCGGGGGAAAAACTGTTTTTT
CASSLSHRGPGEKLFF
>TRBD1|TRBV10-3|TRBJ2-2|-
TGTGCCATCAGTGACGGACAGGGCTTCACCGGGGAGCTGTTTTTT
CAISDGQGFTGELFF
>TRBD1|TRBV10-3|TRBJ2-7|-
TGTGCCATCAGTGGGACAGGGGGCAACGAGCAGTACTTC
CAISGTGGNEQYF
>TRBD2|TRBV5-1|TRBJ2-7|once
TGCGCCAGCAGAATAGCGGGGGGAACCTACGAGCAGTACTTC
CASRIAGGTYEQYF
>-|TRBV7-9|TRBJ1-5|-
TGTGCCAGCAGCTTTGGGGCAGGGGTATATAGCAATCAGCCCCAGCATTTT
CASSFGAGVYSNQPQHF
>TRBD1|TRBV5-6|TRBJ1-6|-
TGTGCCAGCAGCTTGGGAGTTCGAACAGGGGTTAGGAGTTCACCCCTCCACTTT
CASSLGVRTGVRSSPLHF
>-|TRBV4-1|TRBJ1-1|-
TGCGCCAGCAGCCAAGATGGTGGGACTGATGAAGCTTTCTTT
CASSQDGGTDEAFF
>-|TRBV21-1|TRBJ1-4|-
TGTGCCAGCAGACCGGCCAGCGATCCACTCGCCCTAGATGAAAAACTGTTTTTT
CASRPASDPLALDEKLFF
>-|TRBV7-2|TRBJ1-4|-
TGTGCCAGCAGCTTAGGAGGCCATAATGAAAAACTGTTTTTT
CASSLGGHNEKLFF
>TRBD1|TRBV18|TRBJ1-2|-
TGTGCCAGCTCACGGCCCCAAGACAGGGGGCCATCTGGCTACACCTTC
CASSRPQDRGPSGYTF
>-|TRBV4-1|TRBJ1-5|once
TGCGCCAGCAGCCAAGATACAGGGCACAATCAGCCCCAGCATTTT
CASSQDTGHNQPQHF
>-|TRBV19|TRBJ2-6|-
TGTGCCAGTAGTTTCGGGGGATCTGGGGCCAACGTCCTGACTTTC
CASSFGGSGANVLTF
>TRBD1|TRBV5-1|TRBJ1-1|-
TGCGCCAGCAGCTTAGCACCTTCAGGGGGTAACACTGAAGCTTTCTTT
CASSLAPSGGNTEAFF
>TRBD1|TRBV6-2/TRBV6-3|TRBJ1-2|-
TGTGCCAGCAGTTACACCCTGGGACAGCTTAACTATGGCTACACCTTC
CASSYTLGQLNYGYTF
>TRBD2|TRBV6-1|TRBJ2-7|-
TGTGCCAGCAGTGAAGTAGCGGGGGGTTTCGAGCAGTACTTC
CASSEVAGGFEQYF
>-|TRBV2|TRBJ2-7|-
TGTGCCAGCAGACATGGACACCAACTCGGCTACGAGCAGTACTTC
CASRHGHQLGYEQYF
>-|TRBV6-2/TRBV6-3|TRBJ2-2|-
TGTGCCAGCAGTTACGGACGGCGAACGGGGACCGGGGAGCTGTTTTTT
CASSYGRRTGTGELFF
>TRBD2|TRBV7-2|TRBJ2-7|-
TGTGCCAGCAGCGCCCTAGCGGGTGGATCCTACGAGCAGTACTTC
CASSALAGGSYEQYF
>-|TRBV7-2|TRBJ1-1|-
TGTGCCAGCAGCCGCGGTTTTGAAGCTTTCTTT
CASSRGFEAFF
>-|TRBV27|TRBJ1-2|-
TGTGCCAGCAGAGGAGGTTGGCCCGCCGATTATGGCTACACCTTC
CASRGGWPADYGYTF
>-|TRBV18|TRBJ2-1|-
TGTGCCAGCTCATCTTCGAGCAATGAGCAGTTCTTC
CASSSSSNEQFF
>-|TRBV11-2|TRBJ2-7|-
TGTGCCAGCAGCTCGTCGAGGTTTTACGAGCAGTACTTC
CASSSSRFYEQYF
>TRBD2|TRBV27|TRBJ2-1|-
TGTGCCAGCAGTTTACTCCGGCCCCTCCACCGCGGGGGGGCGGGTGAGCAGTTCTTC
CASSLLRPLHRGGAGEQFF
>-|TRBV3-1/TRBV3-2|TRBJ2-1|few
TGTGCCAGTCGGGGGGCCAATGAGCAGTTCTTC
CASRGANEQFF
>-|TRBV6-6|TRBJ1-3|-
TGTGCCAGCAGTCGCCTAACGGGGGGCGCTGGAAACACCATATATTTT
CASSRLTGGAGNTIYF
>-|TRBV10-3|TRBJ1-1|-
TGTGCCATCACCCCGGACAGCACCTTAGGGGGCACTGAAGCTTTCTTT
CAITPDSTLGGTEAFF
>-|TRBV6-5|TRBJ2-7|-
TGTGCCAGCAGTTACGGTCGCGGGGCGACCTACGAGCAGTACTTC
CASSYGRGATYEQYF
>TRBD1|TRBV18|TRBJ1-2|-
TGTGCCAGCTCACCTGCGGGACAGAACTATGGCTACACCTTC
CASSPAGQNYGYTF
>-|TRBV4-3|TRBJ1-3|once
TGCGCCAGCAGCCAAGATCGGAGGACCGGAAACACCATATATTTT
CASSQDRRTGNTIYF
>-|TRBV5-4|TRBJ2-2|-
TGTGCCAGCATACTGCTCCGACATAACACCGGGGAGCTGTTTTTT
CASILLRHNTGELFF
>TRBD1|TRBV5-5|TRBJ1-1|-
TGTGCCAGCAGCCCCTACCAGGGGGACACTGAAGCTTTCTTT
CASSPYQGDTEAFF
>-|TRBV2|TRBJ1-2|-
TGTGCCAGCAGTACCCAGACAAACTATGGCTACACCTTC
CASSTQTNYGYTF
>TRBD1|TRBV19|TRBJ2-7|-
TGTGCCAGTAGTTTGGGACAGACCTACGAGCAGTACTTC
CASSLGQTYEQYF
>-|TRBV2|TRBJ2-7|-
TGTGCCAGCAGTACCGACAGCTACGAGCAGTACTTC
CASSTDSYEQYF
>TRBD1|TRBV7-2|TRBJ1-2|-
TGTGCCAGCAGCTTAGCTAGGACAGGGAATGGCTACACCTTC
CASSLARTGNGYTF
>-|TRBV2|TRBJ2-2|-
TGTGCCAGCAGTGAAGGATGGCTTAACACCGGGGAGCTGTTTTTT
CASSEGWLNTGELFF
>TRBD1|TRBV7-2|TRBJ1-5|-
TGTGCCAGCAGCTCGACGGGACAGGGTCCCAATCAGCCCCAGCATTTT
CASSSTGQGPNQPQHF
>TRBD2|TRBV7-3|TRBJ2-3|-
TGTGCCAGCAGCCGCCAGACTAGCGGAACTGGGGGTACGCAGTATTTT
CASSRQTSGTGGTQYF
>-|TRBV10-3|TRBJ1-6|once
TGTGCCATCAGTGAGTCGGTAGGGCAGGGCGTTTGGAATTCACCCCTCCACTTT
CAISESVGQGVWNSPLHF
>-|TRBV4-2|TRBJ1-5|-
TGTGCCAGCAGCCAAGACCAGGGCAATCAGCCCCAGCATTTT
CASSQDQGNQPQHF
>-|TRBV7-9|TRBJ2-5|-
TGTGCCAGCAGCACAAGCCAAGAGACCCAGTACTTC
CASSTSQETQYF
>TRBD2|TRBV6-5|TRBJ2-3|-
TGTGCCAGCAGGCTACTAGCGGGCCTAACAGATACGCAGTATTTT
CASRLLAGLTDTQYF
>-|TRBV11-3|TRBJ1-1|-
TGTGCCAGCAGTAAACAGGGGAACACTGAAGCTTTCTTT
CASSKQGNTEAFF
>TRBD2|TRBV5-1|TRBJ2-2|-
TGCGCCAGCAGCTTGGGACAACTAGCGCAAGGCGGGGAGCTGTTTTTT
CASSLGQLAQGGELFF
>-|TRBV6-2/TRBV6-3|TRBJ1-1|-
TGTGCCAGCAGCAATACAGGGTACTCCACTGAAGCTTTCTTT
CASSNTGYSTEAFF